A single sample is the source of the 18 T cell receptor beta chains below, sequenced in a study of regulatory T cells in long-lasting Graves disease. The time point is: persistent/refractory GD, antithyroid drugs over 5 years with positive TRAb. RNA from PBMCs was the source of the TCR library. Construction of TCR beta libraries relied on iRepertoire HTBI primers and on Arm-PCR targeting CDR3 regions. TCRdb re-derived calls from the multiplex PCR reads in MiXCR, one entry per CDR3 protein. Among 400,000 to 500,000 distinct CDR3 sequences listed, 20% to 25% were seen once. The sample was peripheral blood mononuclear cells (PBMCs), taken when the disease was refractory, from a patient treated with antithyroid drugs. The receptors here all came from a female donor with Graves disease.

This clonotype was counted ten times or more. The chain is built from TRBV2 and TRBJ1-4, with D perhaps TRBD1 (6 bases). Germline loops: CDR1 SNHLY, CDR2 FYNNEI. This CDR3 has 14 residues. V lost 5 bases, J lost 7 bases, and 14 bases lay in between. The CDR3 region is CASSTDRRSEKLFF. The CDR3 nucleotides are TGTGCCAGCAGTACCGACAGGCGGAGTGAAAAACTGTTTTTT.

The sample holds a few counts of this clonotype. The V and J genes are TRBV5-1 and TRBJ2-7; a possible D gene is TRBD1 (5 bases). Germline-derived CDR1 and CDR2 are SGHRS and YFSETQ. This CDR3 has 15 amino acids. Deletions cut 3 bases from V and 3 bases from J, with 16 bases between. CDR3 sequence (DNA): TGCGCCAGCAGCTCCATCATTCAGGGAAACTACGAGCAGTACTTC. Amino acid sequence: CASSSIIQGNYEQYF.

This clonotype was seen many times. The V call is TRBV10-3, the J call TRBJ2-5; no reliable D call. Trimming left V 6 bases short and J 2 bases short, with 10 bases between. Germline-derived CDR1 and CDR2 are ENHRY and SYGVKD. This CDR3 contains 13 residues. The CDR3 sequence is CAIRPWGQETQYF. CDR3 nucleotides: TGTGCCATCAGGCCCTGGGGACAAGAGACCCAGTACTTC.

In this sample, this clonotype turned up a few times. V usage is TRBV20-1 and J usage is TRBJ2-7, with TRBD1 matching 10 bases. Germline CDR1 and CDR2: DFQATT and SNEGSKA (reference sequence). Unmatched junction bases numbered 8, after V lost 5 bases and J lost 4 bases. The CDR3 consists of 14 residues. The CDR3 DNA reads TGCAGTGCTCGGACGCCGGGACAGGGGTACGAGCAGTACTTC. This translates into CSARTPGQGYEQYF.

This clonotype has at least ten counts. V usage is TRBV28 and J usage is TRBJ1-2, with a tentative D call TRBD1 (5 bases). Germline CDR1 and CDR2: MDHEN and SYDVKM. The V end was cut by 2 bases, the J end by 8 bases, with 15 bases between. CDR3 length: 14 residues. DNA for the CDR3: TGTGCCAGCAGTTTACGGGGCTCCTCCCCGGGCTACACCTTC. Translated: CASSLRGSSPGYTF.

This clonotype appeared a few times. V and J are TRBV9 and TRBJ2-2; D gene ambiguous. Germline V gene data show CDR1 as SGDLS and CDR2 as YYNGEE. Between the trimmed V and J ends, which lost 0 bases and 3 bases, there was a span of 9 bases. The CDR3 totals 15 residues. Here the CDR3 DNA reads TGTGCCAGCAGCGTAGAAAATCCCGACACCGGGGAGCTGTTTTTT. Translating gives CASSVENPDTGELFF.

A remark on this clonotype: Germline and junction disagree at one end, which may indicate a read error. The chain couples TRBV5-1 to TRBJ1-4; TRBD1 is a possible D gene (5 bases). Germline CDR1 SGHRS, CDR2 YFSETQ. This CDR3 region has 15 residues. In nucleotides, the CDR3 is TGCGCCAGCAGCTTGATGGCAGGGACTAACGAAAAACTGTTTTTT. Its translation is CASSLMAGTNEKLFF.

A note on this clonotype: This may stem from a read error, because a much larger clone lies one nucleotide away. V usage is TRBV11-3 and J usage is TRBJ1-5; weak D call: TRBD1 (6 bases). The CDR3 totals 20 residues. The V gene's germline CDR1 is SGHNT and CDR2 YENEEA. Between the trimmed V and J ends, which lost 4 bases and 7 bases, there was a span of 32 bases. This CDR3 is CASSSVDTGMLPSPRQPQHF. CDR3 sequence (DNA): TGTGCCAGCAGCTCGGTTGACACAGGGATGCTTCCCTCGCCTCGACAGCCCCAGCATTTT.

At least ten counts were recorded for this clonotype. The CDR3 nucleotides read TGTGCCAGCAGGGGGGGGTCGTGGGGCTACACCTTC. Amino acids: CASRGGSWGYTF. The rearrangement joins TRBV2 to TRBJ1-2; maybe TRBD1 (5 bases). Trimming removed 6 bases at V and 8 bases at J, with 13 bases between. The CDR3 contains 12 residues. CDR1 SNHLY and CDR2 FYNNEI come from the germline V gene.

This clonotype has ten or more counts. The chain has TRBV24-1 and TRBJ1-2; 9 bases fit TRBD1. The V segment lost 7 bases and the J segment 6 bases; nucleotides outside the gene matches: 5. The germline V gene has CDR1 KGHDR and CDR2 SFDVKD. The CDR3 length is 13 residues. The CDR3 reads CATSRRDRDGYTF. The CDR3, as DNA: TGTGCCACCAGCCGCCGGGACAGGGATGGCTACACCTTC.

This chain joins TRBV11-2 and TRBJ2-7; possibly TRBD1 for D (6 bases). Trimming pared 1 base from V and 3 bases from J, leaving 13 bases between. Germline assignment: CDR1 SGHAT and CDR2 FQNNGV. The CDR3 loop spans 15 amino acids. CDR3 sequence: CASSLGGGTGYEQYF. Written as DNA, the CDR3 is TGTGCCAGCAGCTTAGGAGGGGGAACTGGCTACGAGCAGTACTTC.

This clonotype showed up many times. The chain employs TRBV12-3 or TRBV12-4 and TRBJ2-2; the D gene is possibly TRBD2 (7 bases). Deletions cut 6 bases from V and 3 bases from J, with 14 bases between. This CDR3 region has 15 residues. Here the CDR3 reads CASRKGGRDTGELFF. The CDR3 bases are TGTGCCAGCAGAAAGGGGGGGCGTGACACCGGGGAGCTGTTTTTT.

The V and J genes are TRBV10-3 and TRBJ2-7, with a possible D match to TRBD2 (6 bases). Germline V gives CDR1 ENHRY, CDR2 SYGVKD. The CDR3 is 12 amino acids. V was trimmed by 10 bases and J by 0 bases, leaving 10 bases between them. This CDR3 is CATAGSSYEQYF. The CDR3 DNA reads TGTGCCACCGCGGGGTCCTCCTACGAGCAGTACTTC.

This clonotype was picked up a small number of times. The V gene is TRBV27, the J gene TRBJ1-3, with D uncertain. The length of the CDR3 is 19 residues. Trimming removed 6 bases from V and 0 bases from J, with 24 bases in between. CDR1 is MNHEY and CDR2 is SMNVEV in the germline V gene (reference sequence). CDR3 DNA sequence: TGTGCCAGCAGCCCTAAAGGTTTTCCTCTATCCGACTCTGGAAACACCATATATTTT. Protein: CASSPKGFPLSDSGNTIYF.

The chain recombines TRBV5-6 with TRBJ1-1, with unresolved D. The CDR3 has 15 residues. Germline CDR1 SGHDT, CDR2 YYEEEE. V gave up 1 base and J gave up 1 base, with 11 bases separating them. The CDR3 reads CASSLIAAGNTEAFF. The CDR3 DNA reads as TGTGCCAGCAGCTTGATTGCAGCGGGGAACACTGAAGCTTTCTTT.

This rearrangement joins TRBV11-2 to TRBJ2-1; D possibly uses TRBD1 or TRBD2 (5 bases each). There are 17 residues in the CDR3. The ends were cut back, 4 bases at V and 8 bases at J, with 24 bases in the middle. Germline V CDR1 and CDR2: SGHAT, FQNNGV. The CDR3 loop is CASSSQRDARTYDEQFF. CDR3 bases: TGTGCCAGCAGCTCTCAACGGGACGCCAGAACTTACGATGAGCAGTTCTTC.

This clonotype was seen a few times. V and J are TRBV6-1 and TRBJ2-2, with 7 bases identical to TRBD2. CDR1 and CDR2 from the germline V gene are MNHNS and SASEGT. This CDR3 is built from 15 residues. V shed 3 bases, J shed 1 base, and the junction held 2 bases outside the gene matches. The chain's CDR3 is CASSERELNTGELFF. Written as DNA, the CDR3 is TGTGCCAGCAGTGAGCGGGAGTTGAACACCGGGGAGCTGTTTTTT.

At least ten counts were recorded for this clonotype. This chain joins TRBV28 and TRBJ2-7; the match to TRBD2 covers 7 bases. This CDR3 spans 14 amino acids. Germline trimming cut 5 bases from V and 3 bases from J; bases unmatched to any gene: 7. CDR1 and CDR2 (germline): MDHEN, SYDVKM. DNA for the CDR3: TGTGCCAGCAGTGAGCGGGGTTCGGTCTACGAGCAGTACTTC. It specifies CASSERGSVYEQYF.